Listed below are T cell receptor beta chains from one sample, sequenced in a study of blood T cells in healthy people across ages. One entry per CDR3 protein results from TCRdb running MiXCR on the 5' RACE reads. The profile shows about 930,000 distinct CDR3 sequences, 29% of them singletons. The same sample was also studied in work on T cells of mothers and their children.

The sample comprised blood. Receptors were obtained from a woman in her thirties or forties in good health. Each CDR3 is given with its conserved first and last residue. A D gene is named only where the DNA matches it firmly. Where a row states a size, it is once, few, many or the class of an expanded clone; other rows omit it.

NA | TRBJ2-5 | many | TRBV7-9 | TGTGCCAGCAGCTACCTCACAACAGGGTACCAAGAGACCCAGTACTTC | CASSYLTTGYQETQYF
TRBD1 | TRBJ1-2 | few | TRBV10-3 | TGTGCCATCACCGGACAGGGGGCAAATGGCTACACCTTC | CAITGQGANGYTF
NA | TRBJ2-2 | NA | TRBV6-4 | TGTGCCAGCAGTGAAGAAGGCACCGGGGAGCTGTTTTTT | CASSEEGTGELFF
NA | TRBJ2-7 | many | TRBV11-1 | TGTGCCAGCAGCTTAACAGATCCCTACGAGCAGTACTTC | CASSLTDPYEQYF
NA | TRBJ2-3 | NA | TRBV10-3 | TGTGCCATCAGTGAAATTGCGGATACGCAGTATTTT | CAISEIADTQYF
NA | TRBJ1-4 | many | TRBV4-2 | TGTGCCAGCAGCCAAGATATGGGGCGCGAAAAACTGTTTTTT | CASSQDMGREKLFF
NA | TRBJ2-7 | few | TRBV6-1 | TGTGCCAGTGGGACTTTCTACGCCTACGAGCAGTACTTC | CASGTFYAYEQYF
TRBD1 | TRBJ1-1 | many | TRBV6-5 | TGTGCCAGCAGCCTCGGGACAGGCTTCATGAACACTGAAGCTTTCTTT | CASSLGTGFMNTEAFF
TRBD1 | TRBJ1-2 | NA | TRBV12-3/TRBV12-4 | TGTGCCAGCACCTTGGGACAGGGGGCAGGTAACTATGGCTACACCTTC | CASTLGQGAGNYGYTF
TRBD2 | TRBJ2-3 | NA | TRBV7-2 | TGTGCCAGCACCGCCGGTGGGGGACTAGCGGGGGGTGATACGCAGTATTTT | CASTAGGGLAGGDTQYF
TRBD1 | TRBJ2-1 | NA | TRBV6-2/TRBV6-3 | TGTGCCTGCAGTTACCCTTACAGGGGGCTAGGCACCTACAATGAGCAGTTCTTC | CACSYPYRGLGTYNEQFF
NA | TRBJ1-1 | NA | TRBV20-1 | TGCAGTGCAGCGTCACAGGGATTTAGCACTGAAGCTTTCTTT | CSAASQGFSTEAFF
TRBD1 | TRBJ2-7 | NA | TRBV30 | TGTGCCTGGAGTGTACTAGGGGGCCACGAGCAGTACTTC | CAWSVLGGHEQYF
TRBD1 | TRBJ1-2 | NA | TRBV7-9 | TGTGCCAGCAGCTTAGGGACAGGGGGAATGAATGGCTACACCTTC | CASSLGTGGMNGYTF
TRBD2 | TRBJ2-7 | once | TRBV30 | TGTGCCTGGATCAGGACTAGCGGGGACCCCTACGAGCAGTACTTC | CAWIRTSGDPYEQYF
TRBD1 | TRBJ2-7 | many | TRBV4-1 | TGCGCCAGCAGCCAAGGACCCGGGACAGCATACGAGCAGTACTTC | CASSQGPGTAYEQYF
TRBD2 | TRBJ2-7 | NA | TRBV2 | TGTGCCAGCAGTGATCCGCCTACTAGCGACCACGAGCAGTACTTC | CASSDPPTSDHEQYF
NA | TRBJ2-2 | NA | TRBV4-3 | TGCGCCAGCAGCCAAGATCTTTTCGCCTCCACCGGGGAGCTGTTTTTT | CASSQDLFASTGELFF
NA | TRBJ2-3 | NA | TRBV20-1 | TGCAGTGCTAGGAAAGTGGTCAGCACAGATACGCAGTATTTT | CSARKVVSTDTQYF
NA | TRBJ2-5 | NA | TRBV11-2 | TGTGCCAGCAGCTCGTCCCACGGGCGAGAGACCCAGTACTTC | CASSSSHGRETQYF
TRBD1 | TRBJ1-2 | few | TRBV7-9 | TGTGCCAGCAGAAATGGGGACAGACTCTATGGCTACACCTTC | CASRNGDRLYGYTF
NA | TRBJ2-7 | few | TRBV29-1 | TGCAGCGCCTCAGCGGGCTACAATGAGCAGTACTTC | CSASAGYNEQYF
TRBD2 | TRBJ2-2 | NA | TRBV5-1 | TGCGCCAGCAGCATAGTAGCGGGGGATCCCACCACCGGGGAGCTGTTTTTT | CASSIVAGDPTTGELFF
NA | TRBJ2-5 | few | TRBV5-1 | TGCGCCAGCAGCTTGACTTTAGGGGGGGTGATGGAGACCCAGTACTTC | CASSLTLGGVMETQYF
NA | TRBJ1-6 | few | TRBV7-9 | TGTGCCAGCAGCCTGACAGCCGTGGAGTCACCCCTCCACTTT | CASSLTAVESPLHF
TRBD1 | TRBJ2-7 | few | TRBV20-1 | TGCAGTGCTAGTGGTGGGACAGGGCTCTACGAGCAGTACTTC | CSASGGTGLYEQYF
NA | TRBJ2-1 | NA | TRBV7-2 | TGTGCCAGCAGCTTAGACCTAGCCCTTCTAAACAATGAGCAGTTCTTC | CASSLDLALLNNEQFF
NA | TRBJ1-2 | NA | TRBV20-1 | TGCAGTGCTACCGGGGTGACAGGCCTCTATGGCTACACCTTC | CSATGVTGLYGYTF
NA | TRBJ2-2 | NA | TRBV9 | TGTGCCAGCAGCGTAGCCTCAGGCGCCACCGGGGAGCTGTTTTTT | CASSVASGATGELFF
NA | TRBJ1-2 | few | TRBV4-2 | TGTGCCAGCAGCCAAGATAGTTCGGCAGTTAACTATGGCTACACCTTC | CASSQDSSAVNYGYTF
TRBD2 | TRBJ2-5 | many | TRBV2 | TGTGCCAGCAGCCCCCTTTCCGGGACTAGCCTCCAAGAGACCCAGTACTTC | CASSPLSGTSLQETQYF
NA | TRBJ2-1 | few | TRBV20-1 | TGCAGTGCCATGATAGTATTGGGCGCGAGCTCCTACAATGAGCAGTTCTTC | CSAMIVLGASSYNEQFF
NA | TRBJ2-3 | NA | TRBV12-3/TRBV12-4 | TGTGCCAGCAGAGTGGGGCTTAGCGCAGATGTGCAGTATTTT | CASRVGLSADVQYF
NA | TRBJ2-5 | many | TRBV4-2 | TGTGCCAGCAGCCAAGATCCCCCGGGCTCACCACAAGAGACCCAGTACTTC | CASSQDPPGSPQETQYF
TRBD2 | TRBJ2-7 | NA | TRBV4-1 | TGCGCCAGCAGCCAAGATGTAGCGGGTGCCTACGAGCAGTACTTC | CASSQDVAGAYEQYF
NA | TRBJ2-7 | medium-sized | TRBV7-2 | TGTGCCAGCAGCTTAGGGGGGACCGTCTACGAGCAGTACTTC | CASSLGGTVYEQYF
TRBD1 | TRBJ1-6 | few | TRBV18 | TGTGCCAGCTCGGCCGGGACAGGGGGATCACCCCTCCACTTT | CASSAGTGGSPLHF
TRBD1 | TRBJ1-2 | many | TRBV9 | TGTGCCAGCAGCACCGCGGGACAGGACCTTTTCGGCTACACCTTC | CASSTAGQDLFGYTF
NA | TRBJ2-1 | NA | TRBV12-3/TRBV12-4 | TGTGCCAGCATCCCCGTAATGGGGGCGCGAAACAATGAGCAGTTCTTC | CASIPVMGARNNEQFF
NA | TRBJ2-3 | once | TRBV5-1 | TGCGCCAGCAGCTTGGCCTGGGGGCGAGGCACGGATACGCAGTATTTT | CASSLAWGRGTDTQYF
NA | TRBJ1-1 | NA | TRBV19 | TGTGCCAGTAGTATAATCGGACAAGTCGGGAACACTGAAGCTTTCTTT | CASSIIGQVGNTEAFF
TRBD1 | TRBJ1-1 | NA | TRBV4-3 | TGCGCCAGCAGCCAAGAGACAGGGCTGGGGTTGGCTTTCTTT | CASSQETGLGLAFF
NA | TRBJ2-4 | many | TRBV28 | TGTGCCAGCAGTTTAGGTCACATTCAGTACTTC | CASSLGHIQYF
TRBD2 | TRBJ2-1 | many | TRBV5-1 | TGCGCCAGCAGCTTGGCTCCAGCGGGGGTGGAGCATGAGCAGTTCTTC | CASSLAPAGVEHEQFF
NA | TRBJ1-2 | few | TRBV12-3/TRBV12-4 | TGTGCCAGCAGCTTGGCGGGGGCTGGGGGCCACACCTTC | CASSLAGAGGHTF
NA | TRBJ2-3 | NA | TRBV9 | TGTGCCAGCAGCTTAGCAGTAATGCGAGACACAGATACGCAGTATTTT | CASSLAVMRDTDTQYF